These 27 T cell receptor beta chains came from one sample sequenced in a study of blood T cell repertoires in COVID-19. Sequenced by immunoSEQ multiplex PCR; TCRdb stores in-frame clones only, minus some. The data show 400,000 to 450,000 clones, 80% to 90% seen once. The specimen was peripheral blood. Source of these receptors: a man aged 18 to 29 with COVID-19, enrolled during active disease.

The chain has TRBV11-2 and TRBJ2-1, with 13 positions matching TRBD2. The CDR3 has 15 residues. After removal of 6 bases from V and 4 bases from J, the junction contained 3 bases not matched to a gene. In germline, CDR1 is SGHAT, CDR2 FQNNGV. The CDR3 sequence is CASRGTSGTYNEQFF. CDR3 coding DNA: TGTGCCAGCAGGGGGACTAGCGGGACTTACAATGAGCAGTTCTTC.

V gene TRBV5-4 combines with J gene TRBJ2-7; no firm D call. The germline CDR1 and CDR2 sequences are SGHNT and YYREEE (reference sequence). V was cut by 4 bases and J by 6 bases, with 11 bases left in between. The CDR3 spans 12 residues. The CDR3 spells CASSDAPGEQYF. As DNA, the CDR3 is TGTGCCAGCAGCGACGCACCAGGCGAGCAGTACTTC.

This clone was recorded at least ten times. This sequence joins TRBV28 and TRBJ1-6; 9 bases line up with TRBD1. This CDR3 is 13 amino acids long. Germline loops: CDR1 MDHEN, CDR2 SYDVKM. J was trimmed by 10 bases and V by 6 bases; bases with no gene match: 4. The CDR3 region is CASSYRGRSPLHF. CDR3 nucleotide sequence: TGTGCCAGCAGCTACAGGGGGCGCTCACCCCTCCACTTT. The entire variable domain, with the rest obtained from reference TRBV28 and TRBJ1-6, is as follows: DVKVTQSSRYLVKRTGEKVFLECVQDMDHENMFWYRQDPGLGLRLIYFSYDVKMKEKGDIPEGYSVSREKKERFSLILESASTNQTSMYLCASSYRGRSPLHFGNGTRLTVT.

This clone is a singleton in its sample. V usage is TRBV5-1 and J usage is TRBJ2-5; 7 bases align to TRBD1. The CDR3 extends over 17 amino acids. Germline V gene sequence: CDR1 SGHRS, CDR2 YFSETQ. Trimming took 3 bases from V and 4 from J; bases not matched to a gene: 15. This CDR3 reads CASSSSFPRGPGETQYF. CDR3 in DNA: TGCGCCAGCAGCTCGAGCTTCCCTAGGGGGCCTGGAGAGACCCAGTACTTC.

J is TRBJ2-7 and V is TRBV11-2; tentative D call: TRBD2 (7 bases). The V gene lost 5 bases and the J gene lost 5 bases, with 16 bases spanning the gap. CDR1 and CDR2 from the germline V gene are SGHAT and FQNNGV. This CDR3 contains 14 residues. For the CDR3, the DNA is TGTGCCAGCAGCCCATGGGGGGGGGCAAACGAGCAGTACTTC. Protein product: CASSPWGGANEQYF.

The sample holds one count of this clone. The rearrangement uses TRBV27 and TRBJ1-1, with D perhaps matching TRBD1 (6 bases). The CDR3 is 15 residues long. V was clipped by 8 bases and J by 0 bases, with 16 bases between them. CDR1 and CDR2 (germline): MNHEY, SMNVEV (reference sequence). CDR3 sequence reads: CASYTRTDVNTEAFF. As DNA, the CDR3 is TGTGCCAGCTACACCCGGACAGACGTGAACACTGAAGCTTTCTTT.

Written as DNA, the CDR3 is TGTGCCAGCAGCTTGGACCTGCAGGGCCCAGATACGCAGTATTTT. Translation: CASSLDLQGPDTQYF. V usage is TRBV11-2 and J usage is TRBJ2-3; TRBD1 might be the D (5 bases). The CDR3 has 15 residues. The V gene lost 3 bases and the J gene lost 4 bases, with 14 bases spanning the gap. In germline, CDR1 is SGHAT, CDR2 FQNNGV.

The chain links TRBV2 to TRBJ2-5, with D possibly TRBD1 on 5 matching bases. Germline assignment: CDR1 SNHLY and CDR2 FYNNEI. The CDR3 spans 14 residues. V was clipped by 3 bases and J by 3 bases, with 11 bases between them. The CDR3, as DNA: TGTGCCAGCAGTGAGTCAGGGTCTGAAGAGACCCAGTACTTC. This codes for CASSESGSEETQYF.

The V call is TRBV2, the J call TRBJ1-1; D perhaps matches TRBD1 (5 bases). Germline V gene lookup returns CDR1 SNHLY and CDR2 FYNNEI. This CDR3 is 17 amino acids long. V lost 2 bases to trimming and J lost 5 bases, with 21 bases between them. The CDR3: CASSERFVGRGGTEAFF. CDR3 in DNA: TGTGCCAGCAGTGAAAGGTTCGTGGGGAGGGGTGGTACTGAAGCTTTCTTT.

CDR3 sequence: CASSPSGQGELNTEAFF. In nucleotides, the CDR3 is TGTGCCAGCAGCCCATCGGGACAGGGAGAGCTGAACACTGAAGCTTTCTTT. The gene calls are TRBV7-9 and TRBJ1-1; 9 bases line up with TRBD1. The V and J ends lost 5 bases and 0 bases, in that order; junction bases with no gene match: 10. The CDR3 has 17 amino acids. Germline V gives CDR1 SEHNR, CDR2 FQNEAQ (reference sequence).

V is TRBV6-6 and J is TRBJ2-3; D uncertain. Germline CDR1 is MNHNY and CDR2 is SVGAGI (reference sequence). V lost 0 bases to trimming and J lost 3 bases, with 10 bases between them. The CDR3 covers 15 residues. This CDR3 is CASSYSRKYTDTQYF. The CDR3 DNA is TGTGCCAGCAGTTACTCGAGGAAGTATACAGATACGCAGTATTTT.

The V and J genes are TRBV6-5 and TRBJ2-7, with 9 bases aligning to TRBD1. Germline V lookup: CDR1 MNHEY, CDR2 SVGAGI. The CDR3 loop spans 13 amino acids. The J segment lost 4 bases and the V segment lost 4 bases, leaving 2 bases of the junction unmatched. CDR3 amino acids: CASSSDRGYEQYF. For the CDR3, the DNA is TGTGCCAGCAGTTCGGACAGGGGATACGAGCAGTACTTC.

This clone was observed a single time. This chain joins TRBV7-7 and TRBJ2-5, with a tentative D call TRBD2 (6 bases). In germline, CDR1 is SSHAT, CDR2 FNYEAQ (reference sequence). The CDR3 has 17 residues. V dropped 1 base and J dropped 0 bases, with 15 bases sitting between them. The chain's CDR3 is CASSLGTSRTNQETQYF. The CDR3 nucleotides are TGTGCCAGCAGCTTAGGTACTAGCCGTACGAACCAAGAGACCCAGTACTTC.

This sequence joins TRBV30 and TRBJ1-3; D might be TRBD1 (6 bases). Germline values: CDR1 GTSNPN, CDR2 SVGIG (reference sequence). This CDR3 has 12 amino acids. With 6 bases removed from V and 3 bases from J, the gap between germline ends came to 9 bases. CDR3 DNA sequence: TGTGCCTGTAGGGGGAATGGAAACACCATATATTTT. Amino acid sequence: CACRGNGNTIYF.

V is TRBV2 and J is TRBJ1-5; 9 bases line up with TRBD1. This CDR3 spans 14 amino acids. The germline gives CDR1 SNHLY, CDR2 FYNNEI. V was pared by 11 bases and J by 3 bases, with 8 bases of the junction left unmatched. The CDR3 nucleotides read TGTGCCGGACAACGACAGGGGGTCAATCAGCCCCAGCATTTT. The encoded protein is CAGQRQGVNQPQHF.

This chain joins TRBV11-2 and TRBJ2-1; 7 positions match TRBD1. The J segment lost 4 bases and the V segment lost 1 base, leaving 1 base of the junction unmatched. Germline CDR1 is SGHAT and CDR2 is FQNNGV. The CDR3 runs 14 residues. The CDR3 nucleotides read TGTGCCAGCAGCTTAGTACAGGGGTACAATGAGCAGTTCTTC. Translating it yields CASSLVQGYNEQFF.

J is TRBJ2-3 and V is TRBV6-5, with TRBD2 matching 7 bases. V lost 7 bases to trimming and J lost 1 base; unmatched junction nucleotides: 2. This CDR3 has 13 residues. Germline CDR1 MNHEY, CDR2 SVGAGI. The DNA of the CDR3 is TGTGCCAGCAACCTAGCGGGCACAGATACGCAGTATTTT. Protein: CASNLAGTDTQYF.

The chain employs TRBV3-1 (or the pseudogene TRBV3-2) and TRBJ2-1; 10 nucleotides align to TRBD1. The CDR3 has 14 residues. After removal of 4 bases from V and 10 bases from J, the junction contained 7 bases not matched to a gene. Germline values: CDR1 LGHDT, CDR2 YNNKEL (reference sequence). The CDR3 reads CASSPGQGIGEQFF. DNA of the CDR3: TGTGCCAGCAGCCCGGGACAGGGGATAGGAGAGCAGTTCTTC.

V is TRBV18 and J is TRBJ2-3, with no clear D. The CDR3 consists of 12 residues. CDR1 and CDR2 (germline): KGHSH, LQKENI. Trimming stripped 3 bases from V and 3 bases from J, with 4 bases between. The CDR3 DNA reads TGTGCCAGCTCACCGACTACAGATACGCAGTATTTT. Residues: CASSPTTDTQYF. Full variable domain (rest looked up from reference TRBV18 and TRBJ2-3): NAGVMQNPRHLVRRRGQEARLRCSPMKGHSHVYWYRQLPEEGLKFMVYLQKENIIDESGMPKERFSAEFPKEGPSILRIQQVVRGDSAAYFCASSPTTDTQYFGPGTRLTVL.

CDR3 in amino acids: CASSTGSNTGELFF. CDR3 bases: TGCGCCAGCAGCACAGGATCAAACACCGGGGAGCTGTTTTTT. The chain links TRBV5-1 to TRBJ2-2, with D perhaps TRBD1 (5 bases). The CDR3 runs 14 residues. The ends were cut back, 4 bases at V and 2 bases at J, with 9 bases in the middle. Per germline, CDR1 SGHRS and CDR2 YFSETQ.

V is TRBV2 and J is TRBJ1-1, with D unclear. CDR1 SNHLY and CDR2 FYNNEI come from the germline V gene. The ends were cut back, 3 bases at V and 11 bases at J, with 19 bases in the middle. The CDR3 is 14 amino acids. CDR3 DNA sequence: TGTGCCAGCAGTGAGGTTTTGAGGAGGAGGGAGGCTTTCTTT. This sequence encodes CASSEVLRRREAFF.

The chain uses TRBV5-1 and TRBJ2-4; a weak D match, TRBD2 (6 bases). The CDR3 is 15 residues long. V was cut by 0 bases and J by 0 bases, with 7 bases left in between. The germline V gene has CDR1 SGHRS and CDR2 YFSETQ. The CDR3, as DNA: TGCGCCAGCAGCTTGGAGGAGGGAGCCAAAAACATTCAGTACTTC. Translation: CASSLEEGAKNIQYF.

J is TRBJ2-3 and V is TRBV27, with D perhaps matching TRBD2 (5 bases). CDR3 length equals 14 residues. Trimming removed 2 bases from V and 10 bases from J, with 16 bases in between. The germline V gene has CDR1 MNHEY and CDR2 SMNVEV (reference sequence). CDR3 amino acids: CASSLGWAGPPQYF. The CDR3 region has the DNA TGTGCCAGCAGTTTAGGTTGGGCGGGTCCACCGCAGTATTTT.

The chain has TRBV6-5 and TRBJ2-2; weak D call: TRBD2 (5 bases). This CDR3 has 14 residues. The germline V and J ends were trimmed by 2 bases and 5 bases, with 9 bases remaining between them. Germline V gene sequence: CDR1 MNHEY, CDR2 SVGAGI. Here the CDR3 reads CASSYGGGTGELFF. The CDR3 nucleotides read TGTGCCAGCAGTTACGGAGGTGGAACCGGGGAGCTGTTTTTT.

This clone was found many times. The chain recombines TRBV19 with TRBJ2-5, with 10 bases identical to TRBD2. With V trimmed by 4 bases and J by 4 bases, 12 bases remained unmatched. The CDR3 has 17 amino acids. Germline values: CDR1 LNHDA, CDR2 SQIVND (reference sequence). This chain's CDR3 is CASSKSLAGGTGETQYF. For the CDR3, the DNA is TGTGCCAGTAGTAAGAGCTTAGCGGGGGGCACCGGAGAGACCCAGTACTTC.

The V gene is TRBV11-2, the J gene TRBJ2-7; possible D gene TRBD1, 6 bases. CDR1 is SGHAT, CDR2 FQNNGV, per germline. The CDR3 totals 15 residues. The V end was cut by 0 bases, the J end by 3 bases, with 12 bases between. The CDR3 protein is CASSLDIQGSYEQYF. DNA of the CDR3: TGTGCCAGCAGCTTAGATATACAGGGTAGCTACGAGCAGTACTTC. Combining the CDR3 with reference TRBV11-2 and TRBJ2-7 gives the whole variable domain EAGVAQSPRYKIIEKRQSVAFWCNPISGHATLYWYQQILGQGPKLLIQFQNNGVVDDSQLPKDRFSAERLKGVDSTLKIQPAKLEDSAVYLCASSLDIQGSYEQYFGPGTRLTVT.

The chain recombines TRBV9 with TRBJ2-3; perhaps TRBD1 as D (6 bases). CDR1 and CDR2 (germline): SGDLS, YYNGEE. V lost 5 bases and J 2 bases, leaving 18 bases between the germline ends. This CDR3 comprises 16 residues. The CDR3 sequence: CASSYNRDNPTDTQYF. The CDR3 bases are TGTGCCAGCAGTTATAACCGGGACAACCCCACAGATACGCAGTATTTT.